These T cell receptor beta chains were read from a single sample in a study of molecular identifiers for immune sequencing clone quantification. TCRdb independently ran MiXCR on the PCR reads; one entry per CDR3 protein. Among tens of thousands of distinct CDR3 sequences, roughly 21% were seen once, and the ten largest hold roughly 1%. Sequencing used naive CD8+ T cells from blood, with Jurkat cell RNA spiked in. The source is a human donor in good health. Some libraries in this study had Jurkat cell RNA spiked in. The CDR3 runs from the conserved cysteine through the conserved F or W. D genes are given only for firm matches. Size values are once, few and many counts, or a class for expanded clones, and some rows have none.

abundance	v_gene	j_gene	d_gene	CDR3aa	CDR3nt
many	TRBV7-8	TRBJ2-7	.	CASSLDEGVWSYEQYF	TGTGCCAGCAGCTTAGACGAGGGCGTTTGGTCCTACGAGCAGTACTTC
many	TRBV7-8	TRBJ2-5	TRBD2	CASSFLAGGPETQYF	TGTGCCAGCAGCTTCTTAGCGGGGGGGCCGGAGACCCAGTACTTC
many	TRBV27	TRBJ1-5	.	CASSSLGNQPQHF	TGTGCCAGCAGTTCTTTGGGGAATCAGCCCCAGCATTTT
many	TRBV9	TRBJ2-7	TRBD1	CASSGTGDYEQYF	TGTGCCAGCAGCGGGACAGGGGACTACGAGCAGTACTTC
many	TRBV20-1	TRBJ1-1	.	CSIPRYTEAFF	TGCAGCATCCCCAGGTACACTGAAGCTTTCTTT
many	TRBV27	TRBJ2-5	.	CASSHNLGLFQETQYF	TGTGCCAGCAGCCACAATCTCGGACTGTTCCAAGAGACCCAGTACTTC
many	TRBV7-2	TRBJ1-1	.	CASSPEDKEAFF	TGTGCCAGCAGCCCGGAGGACAAGGAAGCTTTCTTT
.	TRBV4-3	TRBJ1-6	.	CASSQDGPRLNSPLHF	TGCGCCAGCAGCCAAGATGGGCCGAGACTTAATTCACCCCTCCACTTT
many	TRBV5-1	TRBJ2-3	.	CASSPGSERTDTQYF	TGCGCCAGCTCTCCGGGGAGCGAGCGCACAGATACGCAGTATTTT
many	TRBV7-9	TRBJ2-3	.	CASSLAGGQADTQYF	TGTGCCAGCAGCTTAGCGGGGGGGCAGGCAGATACGCAGTATTTT
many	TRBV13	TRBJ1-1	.	CASAGGGTTEAFF	TGTGCCAGCGCGGGGGGGGGTACCACTGAAGCTTTCTTT
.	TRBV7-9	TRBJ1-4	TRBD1	CASSTGDRDFEKLFF	TGTGCCAGCAGCACCGGAGACAGGGATTTTGAAAAACTGTTTTTT
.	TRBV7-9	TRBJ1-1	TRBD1	CASSLGGTGQNTEAFF	TGTGCCAGCAGCTTAGGGGGGACAGGCCAGAACACTGAAGCTTTCTTT
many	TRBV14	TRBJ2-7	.	CASSQVDKAYEQYF	TGTGCCAGCAGCCAAGTCGACAAAGCCTACGAGCAGTACTTC
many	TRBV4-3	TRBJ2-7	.	CASSQAVGDYEQYF	TGCGCCAGCAGCCAAGCGGTAGGCGATTACGAGCAGTACTTC
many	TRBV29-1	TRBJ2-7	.	CSVRSSKGYEQYF	TGCAGCGTTCGGAGTTCAAAGGGCTACGAGCAGTACTTC
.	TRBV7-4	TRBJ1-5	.	CASSAGGWSQPQHF	TGTGCCAGCAGCGCGGGAGGCTGGAGTCAGCCCCAGCATTTT
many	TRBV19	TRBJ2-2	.	CASSTWGNTGELFF	TGTGCCAGTAGTACCTGGGGAAACACCGGGGAGCTGTTTTTT
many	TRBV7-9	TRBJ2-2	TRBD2	CASRLGLAGRPNTGELFF	TGTGCCAGCAGACTTGGACTAGCGGGGAGGCCGAACACCGGGGAGCTGTTTTTT
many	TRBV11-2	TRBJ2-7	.	CASSLDPSGLTYEQYF	TGTGCCAGCAGCTTAGACCCGTCCGGACTTACCTACGAGCAGTACTTC
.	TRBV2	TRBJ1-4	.	CASSEGGAVNEKLFF	TGTGCCAGCAGTGAAGGGGGGGCCGTTAATGAAAAACTGTTTTTT
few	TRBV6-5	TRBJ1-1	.	CASTQGLEQATEAFF	TGTGCCAGCACTCAGGGGCTAGAGCAGGCCACTGAAGCTTTCTTT
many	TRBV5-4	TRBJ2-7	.	CASSLGRTDLNYEQYF	TGTGCCAGCAGCTTGGGGAGGACTGACCTAAACTACGAGCAGTACTTC
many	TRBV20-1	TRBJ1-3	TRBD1	CSARALGTGVEVSGNTIYF	TGCAGTGCTAGAGCCCTAGGCACAGGGGTGGAAGTATCTGGAAACACCATATATTTT
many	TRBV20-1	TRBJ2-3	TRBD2	CSASYRGESTDTQYF	TGCAGTGCTAGTTATCGGGGGGAGAGCACAGATACGCAGTATTTT
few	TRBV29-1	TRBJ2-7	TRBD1	CSVLGQGDSYEQYF	TGCAGCGTCCTCGGACAGGGGGACTCCTACGAGCAGTACTTC
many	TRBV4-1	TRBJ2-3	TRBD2	CASSQGLAGSTDTQYF	TGCGCCAGCAGCCAAGGACTAGCGGGGAGCACAGATACGCAGTATTTT
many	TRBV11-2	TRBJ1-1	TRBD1	CASSSGGWTGATEAFF	TGTGCCAGCAGCTCGGGGGGATGGACAGGGGCAACTGAAGCTTTCTTT
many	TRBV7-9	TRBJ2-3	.	CASSPPLGQSDTQYF	TGTGCCAGCAGCCCCCCGCTGGGCCAATCAGATACGCAGTATTTT
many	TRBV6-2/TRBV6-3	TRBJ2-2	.	CASSYSVTDQNTGELFF	TGTGCCAGCAGTTACTCTGTCACCGACCAGAACACCGGGGAGCTGTTTTTT
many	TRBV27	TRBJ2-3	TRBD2	CASSFLASGRATDTQYF	TGTGCCAGCAGTTTCTTAGCTAGCGGGAGGGCCACAGATACGCAGTATTTT
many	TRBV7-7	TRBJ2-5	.	CASSPYLGEKTQYF	TGTGCCAGCAGCCCGTATTTGGGTGAAAAGACCCAGTACTTC
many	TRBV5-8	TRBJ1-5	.	CASSLSQPQHF	TGTGCCAGCAGCTTGAGTCAGCCCCAGCATTTT
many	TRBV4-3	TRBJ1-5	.	CASSQDGGQPQHF	TGCGCCAGCAGCCAAGACGGGGGACAGCCCCAGCATTTT